Below, 2 T cell receptor beta chains from the same sample are listed, as sequenced in a study of T cell changes during pregnancy in multiple sclerosis. Sequencing was performed with immunoSEQ multiplex PCR; in TCRdb, only in-frame clones are kept and a portion is missing. The top ten hold 2.6% of the sample, which has about 61,000 clones, about 94% seen once. The sequences come from CD8+ T cells from peripheral blood mononuclear cells, collected in the third trimester of pregnancy. The origin of the receptors is a female donor with multiple sclerosis, enrolled in a pregnancy study.

The genes are TRBV2 and TRBJ1-3; possibly TRBD1 for D (5 bases). V was shortened by 8 bases and J by 2 bases, with 13 bases between the two germline ends. This CDR3 has 14 amino acids. Germline V gene lookup returns CDR1 SNHLY and CDR2 FYNNEI. The CDR3 DNA sequence: TGTGCCAGCGGGGGGTCTCCCACTGGAAACACCATATATTTT. Encoded protein: CASGGSPTGNTIYF.

The chain recombines TRBV9 with TRBJ1-2; TRBD1 aligns across 9 bases. The germline V gene has CDR1 SGDLS and CDR2 YYNGEE. CDR3 length: 17 amino acids. Unmatched junction bases numbered 14, after V lost 2 bases and J lost 6 bases. The CDR3: CASSVNSGTGSPHGYTF. The CDR3 DNA is TGTGCCAGCAGCGTGAATTCTGGGACAGGGTCCCCCCATGGCTACACCTTC.